This T cell receptor beta chain was documented in a study of control samples from healthy donors and cancer patients. Repertoires were generated with immunoSEQ multiplex PCR, while TCRdb's copy carries only in-frame clones and drops some. Of 150,000 to 200,000 clones in the sample, 90% to 95% are singletons; the top ten hold approximately 1.6%. Losses at the gene ends were 5 bases for V and 1 base for J; bases not matched to a gene: 5. The CDR3 consists of 14 residues. CDR1 MDHEN and CDR2 SYDVKM come from the germline V gene. This clone was seen only once. The sequenced sample consisted of blood. The origin of this receptor is a woman between 25 and 40 years old in good health. This chain uses TRBV28 with TRBJ2-7; TRBD1 aligns across 7 bases. The CDR3 loop reads CASSPTTGSYEQYF. The CDR3 bases are TGTGCCAGCAGTCCTACGACAGGGTCCTACGAGCAGTACTTC.